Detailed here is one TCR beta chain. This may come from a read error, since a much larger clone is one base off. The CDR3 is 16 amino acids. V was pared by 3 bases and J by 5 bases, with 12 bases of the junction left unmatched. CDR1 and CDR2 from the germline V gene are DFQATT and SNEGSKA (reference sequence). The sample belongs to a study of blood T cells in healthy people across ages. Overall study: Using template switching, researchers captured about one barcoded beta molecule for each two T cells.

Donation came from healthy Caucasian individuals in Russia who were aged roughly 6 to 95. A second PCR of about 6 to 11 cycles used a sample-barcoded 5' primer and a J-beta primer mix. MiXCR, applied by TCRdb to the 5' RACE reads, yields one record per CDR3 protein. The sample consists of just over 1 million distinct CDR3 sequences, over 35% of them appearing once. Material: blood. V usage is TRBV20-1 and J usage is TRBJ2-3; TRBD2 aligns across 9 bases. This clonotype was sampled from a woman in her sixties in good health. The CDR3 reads CSARPLAGRAEDTQYF. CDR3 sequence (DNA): TGCAGTGCTAGGCCACTAGCGGGCCGAGCGGAAGATACGCAGTATTTT.